This T cell receptor beta chain was observed in a study of T cell responses to AZD1222 COVID-19 vaccine. Germline CDR1 reads LGHNA; CDR2 reads YSLEER. The CDR3 totals 14 residues. The V gene lost 1 base and the J gene lost 4 bases, with 8 bases spanning the gap. Repertoires were generated with immunoSEQ multiplex PCR, while TCRdb's copy carries only in-frame clones and drops some. The data contain about 150,000 clones, 90% to 95% of them singletons. This clonotype originated in an adult in good health. Sequencing used peripheral blood, obtained on day 0 of AZD1222 vaccination. The chain carries TRBV4-3 and TRBJ1-5; D is unclear. The CDR3 loop reads CASSQAWGNQPQHF. The CDR3 coding sequence is TGCGCCAGCAGCCAAGCATGGGGAAATCAGCCCCAGCATTTT.